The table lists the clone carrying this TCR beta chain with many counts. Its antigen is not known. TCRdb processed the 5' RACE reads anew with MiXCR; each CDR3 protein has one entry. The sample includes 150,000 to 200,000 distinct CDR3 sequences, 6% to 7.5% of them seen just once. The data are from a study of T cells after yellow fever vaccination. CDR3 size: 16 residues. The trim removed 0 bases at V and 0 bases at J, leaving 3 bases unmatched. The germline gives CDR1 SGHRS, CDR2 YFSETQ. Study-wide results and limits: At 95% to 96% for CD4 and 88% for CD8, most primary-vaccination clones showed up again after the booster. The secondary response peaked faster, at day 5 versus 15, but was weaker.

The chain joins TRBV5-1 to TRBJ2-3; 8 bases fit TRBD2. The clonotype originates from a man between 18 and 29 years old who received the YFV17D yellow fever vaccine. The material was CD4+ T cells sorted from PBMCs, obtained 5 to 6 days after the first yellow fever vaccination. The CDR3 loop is CASSLASGGSTDTQYF. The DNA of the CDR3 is TGCGCCAGCAGCTTGGCTTCGGGGGGGAGCACAGATACGCAGTATTTT.